The T cell receptor beta chain described here comes from a study of blood T cell repertoires in COVID-19 (TCRdb year 2020). For context, the study as a whole: The collaborator samples originated in the United States, Italy and Spain and spanned the acute and convalescent phases of COVID-19. The material from the prospective study consisted of cDNA or gDNA derived from T cells, B-cell-depleted T cells, or PBMCs. The dataset comprised deeply sampled blood TCRbeta repertoires from subjects exposed to, actively infected with, or recovered from COVID-19. The repertoires were released in a freely available public database meant as a resource for research on the immune response to SARS-CoV-2. The samples were drawn from two sources: the first 160 participants of the ongoing ImmuneRACE study, and fewer than 1,500 subjects contributed by 6 global collaborators. Sample metadata almost always included a de-identified subject ID, COVID-19 status, age in years and sex. Where available, HLA class I and class II types were obtained from metadata supplied by the sample provider rather than from assay-based typing.

TCRbeta CDR3 regions were amplified from genomic DNA by means of the immunoSEQ Assay, a bias-controlled multiplex PCR. Turning to the authors' computational methods: The number of nucleated cells in each sample was estimated from the amplification of reference gene primers within the assay. Sequence reads were collapsed and filtered to measure the absolute abundance of every unique TCRbeta CDR3 rearrangement. For each sample, productive Simpson clonality was calculated by taking the square root of Simpson's diversity index across productive rearrangements. TCRdb took this table from immuneACCESS and kept in-frame rearrangements with V and J called. Such tables lack part of the clones; where checked against another copy, unresolved V genes explain under half of the gap, and the rest is unexplained. From that table come the V and J calls and clone size; the DNA was used to work out D and trimming. This sample gives around 160,000 clones in total; approximately 85% of them show up just once. Roughly 8% of the sample is held by the ten biggest clonotypes.

V is cut by 3 bases and J by 5 bases, and the space between the germline ends is 10 bases. Reading from cysteine to phenylalanine, the CDR3 counts 13 amino acids. Of all the DNA, just the CDR3 is kept, 39 bases in frame from base 1. Taken from the germline V gene, the CDR1 and CDR2 loops are MNHEY and SVGAGI. This clone occurred once. The specificity of this receptor is unknown. Base qualities are not recorded, but no much larger clone differs from it by a single base. Broad study findings and their caveats: Clinical and demographic metadata were provided uncurated, with the amount varying by source and participant.

One collaborating source in Seattle enrolled patients during active infection and followed them longitudinally through the course of disease. The collaborating institutions used their own protocols to collect whole blood in K2EDTA tubes. For TCRbeta analysis, collaborator samples were shipped as frozen whole blood, as isolated PBMCs, or as DNA extracted from either sample type. This chain joins TRBV6-5 to TRBJ1-2; the D gene assignment is ambiguous. This clonotype was sampled from a woman in her fifties or sixties with COVID-19, enrolled during active disease. The sequencing input was peripheral blood. The DNA sequence reads TGTGCCAGCAGTTATTCTGCGGCGTATGGCTACACCTTC. This is translated as CASSYSAAYGYTF.